The source of this TCR beta chain is a study of T cell responses to AZD1222 COVID-19 vaccine. Study-level results: It should be noted that donors were predominantly white British and more often female, and clonal diversity was possibly underestimated.

Produced via immunoSEQ multiplex PCR; TCRdb's table is partial and in-frame only. The profile shows more than 150,000 clones, about 90% of them singletons. This CDR3 contains 15 residues. V was pared by 4 bases and J by 2 bases, with 15 bases between. From germline, CDR1 is SGHRS and CDR2 YFSETQ. To note about this clone: The antigen is not known.

The clonotype originates from an adult who received the AZD1222 COVID-19 vaccine. The rearrangement links TRBV5-1 to TRBJ1-1; D may be TRBD1 (5 bases). The source material was peripheral blood, sampled 28 days after the second AZD1222 dose. CDR3 protein: CASSVIPRENTEAFF. For the CDR3, the DNA is TGCGCCAGCAGCGTGATCCCCAGGGAAAACACTGAAGCTTTCTTT.